A single sample is the source of the 20 T cell receptor beta chains below, sequenced in a study of cytotoxic CD8 clonotypes in ibrutinib-treated CLL. Sequenced by immunoSEQ multiplex PCR; TCRdb stores in-frame clones only, minus some. The sample yields approximately 200,000 clones, over 60% seen once. The sequenced sample was PBMCs, obtained after 24 months of ibrutinib treatment. The source of these receptors is a human donor with chronic lymphocytic leukemia.

The chain joins TRBV18 to TRBJ1-1; D is unresolved. Germline CDR1 KGHSH, CDR2 LQKENI. CDR3 length equals 11 residues. Between the trimmed V and J ends, which lost 3 bases and 1 base, there was a span of 0 bases. The CDR3 DNA reads TGTGCCAGCTCACCGAACACTGAAGCTTTCTTT. Amino acids: CASSPNTEAFF.

Comment on this clone: The identical CDR3 is also encoded by other nucleotide sequences in the sample. The rearrangement links TRBV4-1 to TRBJ1-5, with 9 bases fitting TRBD1. CDR1 and CDR2 from the germline V gene are MGHRA and YSYEKL. The J segment lost 5 bases and the V segment lost 0 bases, leaving 5 bases of the junction unmatched. The CDR3 spans 16 residues. CDR3 protein: CASSQDLGQGYQPQHF. The CDR3 region has the DNA TGCGCCAGCAGCCAAGACTTAGGACAGGGGTATCAGCCCCAGCATTTT.

This clone was counted only a few times. V usage is TRBV29-1 and J usage is TRBJ1-5; D remains ambiguous. V was shortened by 8 bases and J by 5 bases, with 13 bases between the two germline ends. Germline CDR1 SQVTM, CDR2 ANQGSEA. The CDR3 contains 12 residues. In DNA form, the CDR3 reads TGCAGCCATACACAGAGTGATCAGCCCCAGCATTTT. It specifies CSHTQSDQPQHF.

This chain uses TRBV9 with TRBJ2-1; 7 bases line up with TRBD2. V lost 3 bases and J lost 8; bases outside the gene matches: 11. Germline CDR1 is SGDLS and CDR2 is YYNGEE. The CDR3 has 15 amino acids. CDR3 nucleotides: TGTGCCAGCAGCGAACTAGCGTATCAAGTCGATGAGCAGTTCTTC. Translation gives CASSELAYQVDEQFF.

The J gene is TRBJ2-7, the V gene TRBV27; 9 nucleotides agree with TRBD1. The CDR3 extends over 14 amino acids. From germline, CDR1 is MNHEY and CDR2 SMNVEV (reference sequence). V was clipped by 6 bases and J by 3 bases; unmatched bases: 6. The CDR3 region has the DNA TGTGCCAGCAGGAAGGGACAGGGAATCTACGAGCAGTACTTC. This encodes CASRKGQGIYEQYF.

The V and J genes are TRBV7-6 and TRBJ1-2; possible D gene TRBD1, 5 bases. The germline V and J ends were trimmed by 5 bases and 7 bases, with 11 bases remaining between them. Looked up from germline, CDR1 is SGHVS and CDR2 is FNYEAQ. The CDR3 has 12 residues. CDR3 in DNA: TGTGCCAGCAGCCTTGGGGGGGGTGGCTACACCTTC. It yields the protein CASSLGGGGYTF. Filled out from reference TRBV7-6 and TRBJ1-2, the complete variable domain reads GAGVSQSPRYKVTKRGQDVALRCDPISGHVSLYWYRQALGQGPEFLTYFNYEAQQDKSGLPNDRFSAERPEGSISTLTIQRTEQRDSAMYRCASSLGGGGYTFGSGTRLTVV.

This clone was observed a few times. The chain couples TRBV5-4 to TRBJ2-5, with TRBD2 identical over 11 bases. The CDR3 runs to 15 residues. Germline assignment: CDR1 SGHNT and CDR2 YYREEE (reference sequence). With V trimmed by 3 bases and J by 3 bases, 4 bases remained unmatched. This chain's CDR3 is CASSSLLAGEETQYF. CDR3 bases: TGTGCCAGCAGCTCGTTACTAGCGGGAGAAGAGACCCAGTACTTC.

This clone was counted between two and nine times. J is TRBJ2-7 and V is TRBV18; D ambiguous. Germline lookup yields CDR1 KGHSH and CDR2 LQKENI. This CDR3 region has 13 residues. V was clipped by 6 bases and J by 0 bases, with 9 bases between them. CDR3 in DNA: TGTGCCAGCTCTACAAGGAGCTCCTACGAGCAGTACTTC. Encoded protein: CASSTRSSYEQYF.

The chain links TRBV6-1 to TRBJ2-7; 9 bases fit TRBD1. V gave up 6 bases and J gave up 6 bases; unmatched junction bases: 3. The CDR3 covers 12 residues. Germline CDR1 and CDR2: MNHNS and SASEGT. The CDR3 sequence: CASRDRGGEQYF. CDR3 DNA sequence: TGTGCCAGCAGGGACAGGGGCGGCGAGCAGTACTTC.

The CDR3 protein is CASSLSLSSGNTIYF. For the CDR3, the DNA is TGTGCCAGCAGCTTAAGTCTCTCTTCTGGAAACACCATATATTTT. This chain links TRBV7-6 with TRBJ1-3; D remains ambiguous. The CDR3 totals 15 residues. Between the trimmed V and J ends, which lost 2 bases and 1 base, there was a span of 9 bases. CDR1 and CDR2 from the germline V gene are SGHVS and FNYEAQ.

The J gene is TRBJ2-6, the V gene TRBV19, with unresolved D. From germline, CDR1 is LNHDA and CDR2 SQIVND (reference sequence). The CDR3 spans 17 residues. Trimming cost V 3 bases and J 0 bases, with 12 bases left between them. The CDR3 DNA reads as TGTGCCAGTAGTATTTCCAGGATAAGCTCTGGGGCCAACGTCCTGACTTTC. It yields the protein CASSISRISSGANVLTF. Using reference TRBV19 and TRBJ2-6 for the parts outside the CDR3, the full variable domain is DGGITQSPKYLFRKEGQNVTLSCEQNLNHDAMYWYRQDPGQGLRLIYYSQIVNDFQKGDIAEGYSVSREKKESFPLTVTSAQKNPTAFYLCASSISRISSGANVLTFGAGSRLTVL.

The chain has TRBV5-1 and TRBJ2-1, with 10 bases aligning to TRBD2. The length of the CDR3 is 19 residues. Losses at the gene ends were 3 bases for V and 4 bases for J; bases not matched to a gene: 16. Germline V gene sequence: CDR1 SGHRS, CDR2 YFSETQ. The CDR3 DNA is TGCGCCAGCAGCTACTCCGGGACTAGCGACTTCTGGGGATACAATGAGCAGTTCTTC. This sequence encodes CASSYSGTSDFWGYNEQFF.

V gene TRBV25-1 combines with J gene TRBJ2-5; D uncertain. V was shortened by 4 bases and J by 5 bases, with 11 bases between the two germline ends. In germline, CDR1 is MGHDK, CDR2 SYGVNS. CDR3 size: 13 residues. CDR3 in amino acids: CASSAGNSETQYF. The CDR3 nucleotides read TGTGCCAGCAGTGCCGGCAATTCGGAGACCCAGTACTTC.

V and J are TRBV18 and TRBJ1-5; TRBD1 might be the D (6 bases). Looked up from germline, CDR1 is KGHSH and CDR2 is LQKENI. This CDR3 is 16 amino acids long. The germline V and J ends were trimmed by 3 bases and 0 bases, with 12 bases remaining between them. The CDR3 reads CASSPRTEYSNQPQHF. DNA for the CDR3: TGTGCCAGCTCACCGAGGACAGAGTATAGCAATCAGCCCCAGCATTTT.

This clone was counted between two and nine times. The chain has TRBV27 and TRBJ2-2; 8 bases fit TRBD1. The CDR3 consists of 15 residues. The V segment lost 5 bases and the J segment 4 bases; nucleotides outside the gene matches: 6. In germline, CDR1 is MNHEY, CDR2 SMNVEV (reference sequence). CDR3 region: CASSPRGRSTGELFF. The CDR3 bases are TGTGCCAGCAGTCCCAGGGGGCGCAGCACCGGGGAGCTGTTTTTT.

This clone was recorded a few times. The J gene is TRBJ2-7, the V gene TRBV6-1, with D tentatively TRBD2 (5 bases). Germline values: CDR1 MNHNS, CDR2 SASEGT. The ends were cut back, 5 bases at V and 6 bases at J, with 20 bases in the middle. This CDR3 is 15 amino acids long. The CDR3 region has the DNA TGTGCCAGCAGTCCCCTTTGGGCCAAGGCGGGCGAGCAGTACTTC. Its translation: CASSPLWAKAGEQYF.

The chain combines TRBV7-8 with TRBJ2-1; TRBD2 is a possible D gene (6 bases). CDR3 size: 15 residues. In germline, CDR1 is SGHVS, CDR2 FQNEAQ. The germline V and J ends were trimmed by 1 base and 7 bases, with 14 bases remaining between them. The CDR3 DNA follows: TGTGCCAGCAGCTTAGTGGGGGGTTATGCGAATGAGCAGTTCTTC. It translates to CASSLVGGYANEQFF.

This clone was seen only once. The V and J genes are TRBV9 and TRBJ2-3; D unresolved. CDR1 and CDR2 from the germline V gene are SGDLS and YYNGEE. The CDR3 contains 15 residues. V shed 3 bases and J shed 0 bases, with 11 bases lying between them. CDR3 DNA sequence: TGTGCCAGCAGCGCCCACGGTCGTAGCACAGATACGCAGTATTTT. It encodes CASSAHGRSTDTQYF.

The rearrangement uses TRBV10-3 and TRBJ1-5; D not certain. The length of the CDR3 is 15 residues. Germline values: CDR1 ENHRY, CDR2 SYGVKD. V shed 3 bases and J shed 0 bases, with 9 bases lying between them. The CDR3 bases are TGTGCCATCAGTGATCGGGTCTATAGCAATCAGCCCCAGCATTTT. Translating gives CAISDRVYSNQPQHF.

CDR3 residues: CASSFGTETYF. In nucleotides, the CDR3 is TGTGCCAGCAGCTTTGGGACAGAGACGTACTTC. The rearrangement uses TRBV7-2 and TRBJ2-4; 7 bases agree with TRBD1. In germline, CDR1 is SGHTA, CDR2 FQGNSA. CDR3 length equals 11 residues. J was trimmed by 15 bases and V by 3 bases; bases with no gene match: 5. The full variable domain, in which reference TRBV7-2 and TRBJ2-4 provide the parts outside the CDR3, is GAGVSQSPSNKVTEKGKDVELRCDPISGHTALYWYRQSLGQGLEFLIYFQGNSAPDKSGLPSDRFSAERTGGSVSTLTIQRTQQEDSAVYLCASSFGTETYFGAGTRLSVL.